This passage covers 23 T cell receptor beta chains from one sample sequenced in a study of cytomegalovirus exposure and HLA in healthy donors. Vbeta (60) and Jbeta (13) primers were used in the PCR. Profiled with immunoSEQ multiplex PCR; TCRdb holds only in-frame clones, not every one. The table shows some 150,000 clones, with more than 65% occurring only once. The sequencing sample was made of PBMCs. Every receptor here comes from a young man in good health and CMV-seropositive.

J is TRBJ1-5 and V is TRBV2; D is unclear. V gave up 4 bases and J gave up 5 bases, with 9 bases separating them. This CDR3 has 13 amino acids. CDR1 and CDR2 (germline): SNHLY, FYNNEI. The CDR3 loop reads CASSGLDYQPQHF. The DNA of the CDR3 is TGTGCCAGCAGTGGATTAGATTATCAGCCCCAGCATTTT.

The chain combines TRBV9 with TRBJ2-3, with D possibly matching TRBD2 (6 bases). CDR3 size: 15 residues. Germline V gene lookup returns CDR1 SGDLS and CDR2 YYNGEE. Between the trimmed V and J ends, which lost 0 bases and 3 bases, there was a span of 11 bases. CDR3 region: CASSVADYGTDTQYF. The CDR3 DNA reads TGTGCCAGCAGCGTAGCGGACTATGGTACAGATACGCAGTATTTT.

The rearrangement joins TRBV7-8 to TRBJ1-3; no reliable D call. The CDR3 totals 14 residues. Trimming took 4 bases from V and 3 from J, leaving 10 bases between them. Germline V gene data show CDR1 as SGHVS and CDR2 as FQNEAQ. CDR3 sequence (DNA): TGTGCCAGCAGCTCGAGGCGGGGTGGAAACACCATATATTTT. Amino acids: CASSSRRGGNTIYF.

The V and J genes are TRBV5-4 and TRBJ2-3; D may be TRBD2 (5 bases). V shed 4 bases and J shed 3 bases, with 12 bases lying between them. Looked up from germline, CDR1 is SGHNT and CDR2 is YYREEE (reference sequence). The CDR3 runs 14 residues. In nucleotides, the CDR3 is TGTGCCAGCAGCCGGAGAGAGGGTACAGATACGCAGTATTTT. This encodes CASSRREGTDTQYF.

The CDR3 sequence: CASSKGQGKADTQYF. The CDR3 DNA is TGTGCCAGCAGCAAGGGACAGGGGAAGGCAGATACGCAGTATTTT. V is TRBV6-5 and J is TRBJ2-3, with TRBD1 matching 10 bases. Germline values: CDR1 MNHEY, CDR2 SVGAGI. V was clipped by 6 bases and J by 4 bases; unmatched bases: 7. This CDR3 spans 15 amino acids.

The CDR3 sequence is CAWSVLGPSYEQYF. For the CDR3, the DNA is TGTGCCTGGAGTGTCCTGGGGCCAAGCTACGAGCAGTACTTC. The chain combines TRBV30 with TRBJ2-7; a weak D match, TRBD1 (5 bases). Between the trimmed V and J ends, which lost 0 bases and 3 bases, there was a span of 12 bases. Germline-derived CDR1 and CDR2 are GTSNPN and SVGIG (reference sequence). The CDR3 loop spans 14 amino acids.

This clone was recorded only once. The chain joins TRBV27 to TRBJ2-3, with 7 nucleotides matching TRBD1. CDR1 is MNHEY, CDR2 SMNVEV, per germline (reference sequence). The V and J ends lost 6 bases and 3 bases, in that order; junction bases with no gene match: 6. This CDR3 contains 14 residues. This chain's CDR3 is CASRPQGPTDTQYF. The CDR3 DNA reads TGTGCCAGCAGGCCACAGGGGCCAACAGATACGCAGTATTTT.

Written as DNA, the CDR3 is TGTGCCAGCAGCCAAGCTTCGGCACGGGGATCTGAAGCTTTCTTT. It yields the protein CASSQASARGSEAFF. The rearrangement joins TRBV14 to TRBJ1-1; D ambiguous. Germline CDR1 and CDR2: SGHDN and FVKESK. The V gene lost 1 base and the J gene lost 6 bases, with 15 bases spanning the gap. This CDR3 contains 15 residues.

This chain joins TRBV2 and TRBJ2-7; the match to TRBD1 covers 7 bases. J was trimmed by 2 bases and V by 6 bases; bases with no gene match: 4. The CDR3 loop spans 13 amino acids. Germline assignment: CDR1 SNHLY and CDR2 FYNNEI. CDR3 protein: CASSDGQAYEQYF. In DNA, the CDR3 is TGTGCCAGCAGCGACGGACAGGCCTACGAGCAGTACTTC.

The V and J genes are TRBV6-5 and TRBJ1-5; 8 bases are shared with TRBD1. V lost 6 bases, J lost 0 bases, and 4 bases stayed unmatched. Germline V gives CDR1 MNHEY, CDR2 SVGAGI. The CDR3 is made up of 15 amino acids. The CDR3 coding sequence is TGTGCCAGCAGGACCGGGACAGGTAGCAATCAGCCCCAGCATTTT. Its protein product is CASRTGTGSNQPQHF.

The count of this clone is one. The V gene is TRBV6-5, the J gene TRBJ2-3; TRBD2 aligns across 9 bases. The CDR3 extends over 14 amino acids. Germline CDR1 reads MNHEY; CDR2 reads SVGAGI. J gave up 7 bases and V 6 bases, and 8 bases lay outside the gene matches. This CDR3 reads CASRLAGTGNTQYF. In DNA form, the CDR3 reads TGTGCCAGCAGGCTAGCGGGGACCGGGAATACGCAGTATTTT.

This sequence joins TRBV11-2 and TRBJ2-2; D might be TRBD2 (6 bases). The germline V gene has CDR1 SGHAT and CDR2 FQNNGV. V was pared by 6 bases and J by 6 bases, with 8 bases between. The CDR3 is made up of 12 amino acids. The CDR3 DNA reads TGTGCCAGCAGGCGGGATTCCGGGGAGCTGTTTTTT. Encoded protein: CASRRDSGELFF.

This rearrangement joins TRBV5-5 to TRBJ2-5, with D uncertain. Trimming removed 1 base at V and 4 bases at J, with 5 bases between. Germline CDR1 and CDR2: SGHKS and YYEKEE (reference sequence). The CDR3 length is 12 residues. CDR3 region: CASSLTRETQYF. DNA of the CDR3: TGTGCCAGCAGCTTGACGCGAGAGACCCAGTACTTC. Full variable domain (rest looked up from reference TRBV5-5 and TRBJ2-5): DAGVTQSPTHLIKTRGQQVTLRCSPISGHKSVSWYQQVLGQGPQFIFQYYEKEERGRGNFPDRFSARQFPNYSSELNVNALLLGDSALYLCASSLTRETQYFGPGTRLLVL.

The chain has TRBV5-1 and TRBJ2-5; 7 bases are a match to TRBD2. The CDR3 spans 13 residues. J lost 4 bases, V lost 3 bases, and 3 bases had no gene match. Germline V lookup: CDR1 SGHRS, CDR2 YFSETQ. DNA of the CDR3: TGCGCCAGCAGCTCATGGGGGGGAGAGACCCAGTACTTC. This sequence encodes CASSSWGGETQYF.

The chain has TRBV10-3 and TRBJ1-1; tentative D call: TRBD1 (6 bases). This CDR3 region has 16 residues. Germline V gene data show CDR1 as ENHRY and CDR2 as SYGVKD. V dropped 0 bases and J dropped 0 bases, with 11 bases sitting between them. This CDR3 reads CAISESRGTMNTEAFF. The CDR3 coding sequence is TGTGCCATCAGTGAGTCCAGGGGAACAATGAACACTGAAGCTTTCTTT.

The CDR3 DNA reads as TGTGCCAGCAGCTTAGCGCGGGGGAGCCAAGAGACCCAGTACTTC. Translating gives CASSLARGSQETQYF. The gene calls are TRBV11-2 and TRBJ2-5, with 7 positions matching TRBD2. The CDR3 runs 15 residues. Germline V CDR1 and CDR2: SGHAT, FQNNGV. V trimming: 1 base; J trimming: 1 base; junction bases outside the gene matches: 3.

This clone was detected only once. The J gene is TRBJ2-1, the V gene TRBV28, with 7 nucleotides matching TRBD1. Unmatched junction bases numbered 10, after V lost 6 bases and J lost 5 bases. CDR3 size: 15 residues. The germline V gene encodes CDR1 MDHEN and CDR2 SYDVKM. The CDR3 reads CASSLGDSLNNEQFF. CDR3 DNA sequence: TGTGCCAGCAGCTTAGGGGACAGCTTAAACAATGAGCAGTTCTTC.

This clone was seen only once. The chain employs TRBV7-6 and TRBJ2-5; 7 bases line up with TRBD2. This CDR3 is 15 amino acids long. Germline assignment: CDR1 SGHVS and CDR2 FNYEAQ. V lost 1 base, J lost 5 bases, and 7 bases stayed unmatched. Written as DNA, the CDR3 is TGTGCCAGCAGCTTAGTGACTAGCCGCGTGGAGACCCAGTACTTC. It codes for CASSLVTSRVETQYF.

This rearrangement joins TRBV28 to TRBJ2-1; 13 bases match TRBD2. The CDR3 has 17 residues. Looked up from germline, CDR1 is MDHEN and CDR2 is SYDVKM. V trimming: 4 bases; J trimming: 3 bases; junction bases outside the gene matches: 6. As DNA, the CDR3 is TGTGCCAGCAGTTCCAGACTAGCGGGGGGCCACTACAATGAGCAGTTCTTC. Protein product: CASSSRLAGGHYNEQFF.

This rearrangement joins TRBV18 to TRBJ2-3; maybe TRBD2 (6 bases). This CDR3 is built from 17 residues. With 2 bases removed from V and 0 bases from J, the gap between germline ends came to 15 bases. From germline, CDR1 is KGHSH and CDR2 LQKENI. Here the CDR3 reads CASSPAVADRSTDTQYF. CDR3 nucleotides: TGTGCCAGCTCACCAGCCGTAGCGGACCGTAGCACAGATACGCAGTATTTT.

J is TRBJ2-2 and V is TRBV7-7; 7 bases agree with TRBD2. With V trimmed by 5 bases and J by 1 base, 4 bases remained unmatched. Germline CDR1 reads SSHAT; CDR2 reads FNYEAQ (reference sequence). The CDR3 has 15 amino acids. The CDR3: CASSPWGGNTGELFF. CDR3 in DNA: TGTGCCAGCAGCCCGTGGGGGGGGAACACCGGGGAGCTGTTTTTT.

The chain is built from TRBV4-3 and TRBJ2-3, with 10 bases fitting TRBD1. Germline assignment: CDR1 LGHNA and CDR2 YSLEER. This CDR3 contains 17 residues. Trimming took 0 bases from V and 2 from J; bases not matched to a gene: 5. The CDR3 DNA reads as TGCGCCAGCAGCCAAGATCCCGGACAGGGGGACACAGATACGCAGTATTTT. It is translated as CASSQDPGQGDTDTQYF.

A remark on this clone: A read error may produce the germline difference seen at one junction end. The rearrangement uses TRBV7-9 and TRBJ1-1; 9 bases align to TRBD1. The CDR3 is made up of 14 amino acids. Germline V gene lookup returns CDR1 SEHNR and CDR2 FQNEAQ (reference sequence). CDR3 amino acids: CASSLAVDRGLGGF. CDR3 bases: TGTGCCAGCAGCTTAGCGGTGGACAGGGGACTCGGCGGCTTT. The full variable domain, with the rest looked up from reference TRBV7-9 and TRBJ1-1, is DTGVSQNPRHKITKRGQNVTFRCDPISEHNRLYWYRQTLGQGPEFLTYFQNEAQLEKSRLLSDRFSAERPKGSFSTLEIQRTEQGDSAMYLCASSLAVDRGLGGFGQGTRLTVV.